A selection of T cell receptor beta chains follows, all from one sample in a study of blood T cell repertoires in COVID-19. Assay: immunoSEQ multiplex PCR; the TCRdb copy retains only in-frame clones and omits some. Of 200,000 to 250,000 clones in the sample, 86% are singletons; the top ten hold 2.2%. The sample consisted of peripheral blood. These receptors came from a man aged 25 to 40 who had recovered from COVID-19. CDR3s include the opening cysteine and the closing phenylalanine or tryptophan. Fields, in order: D gene, J gene, V gene, clone size, CDR3 protein, CDR3 DNA. The D gene is left open where the match is weak. Clone size, where shown, is once, few, many, or a class for clones that have expanded.

.,TRBJ2-7,TRBV5-5,.,CASSRSPTGTYEQYF,TGTGCCAGCAGCCGAAGTCCCACAGGGACCTACGAGCAGTACTTC
.,TRBJ1-2,TRBV5-1,.,CASSLSGDRVYGYTF,TGCGCCAGCAGCTTGTCAGGGGATAGGGTTTATGGCTACACCTTC
.,TRBJ2-3,TRBV4-1,.,CASSLPSDTQYF,TGCGCCAGCAGCCTCCCCTCGGATACGCAGTATTTT
.,TRBJ2-4,TRBV19,once,CASRLPGGNIQYF,TGTGCCAGTAGGCTGCCCGGCGGGAACATTCAGTACTTC
TRBD2,TRBJ2-7,TRBV4-2,.,CASSPSGEGSDEQYF,TGTGCCAGCAGCCCAAGCGGGGAGGGGTCGGACGAGCAGTACTTC
.,TRBJ1-1,TRBV6-5,.,CASSYSRQGDTEAFF,TGTGCCAGCAGTTACTCAAGGCAGGGTGACACTGAAGCTTTCTTT
.,TRBJ2-5,TRBV2,.,CASSEGRGTETQYF,TGTGCCAGCAGTGAGGGCAGGGGCACGGAGACCCAGTACTTC
TRBD2,TRBJ2-1,TRBV11-2,.,CASSLLAGVTNEQFF,TGTGCCAGCAGCTTGCTAGCGGGGGTTACTAATGAGCAGTTCTTC
.,TRBJ1-1,TRBV5-1,.,CASSLDVENTEAFF,TGCGCCAGCAGCTTGGACGTAGAGAACACTGAAGCTTTCTTT
.,TRBJ1-5,TRBV28,once,CASSFPHFLSSGQRNNQPQHF,TGTGCCAGCAGTTTCCCACATTTCCTTTCAAGCGGACAGAGAAACAATCAGCCCCAGCATTTT
.,TRBJ2-2,TRBV11-3,.,CASSLGQANTGELFF,TGTGCCAGCAGCTTAGGGCAGGCGAACACCGGGGAGCTGTTTTTT
.,TRBJ1-5,TRBV6-5,.,CASSYSRGSGNQPQHF,TGTGCCAGCAGTTACTCTAGGGGGAGCGGCAATCAGCCCCAGCATTTT
TRBD2,TRBJ2-3,TRBV28,.,CASSWTSGGTQYF,TGTGCCAGCAGTTGGACTAGCGGGGGAACGCAGTATTTT
TRBD1,TRBJ1-1,TRBV2,.,CASVDRGRRTEAFF,TGTGCCAGCGTAGACAGGGGGCGACGCACTGAAGCTTTCTTT
.,TRBJ2-3,TRBV5-1,few,CASSLDGFDTDTQYF,TGCGCCAGCAGCTTGGATGGCTTTGACACAGATACGCAGTATTTT
.,TRBJ2-4,TRBV7-2,.,CASSLVGGGGETKNIQYF,TGTGCCAGCAGCTTAGTAGGGGGGGGCGGAGAGACCAAAAACATTCAGTACTTC
.,TRBJ1-1,TRBV7-9,.,CASSPYRERIDTEAFF,TGTGCCAGCAGTCCTTACAGGGAAAGGATCGACACTGAAGCTTTCTTT
.,TRBJ2-2,TRBV7-2,.,CASSSTAANTGELFF,TGTGCCAGCAGCTCGACAGCCGCGAACACCGGGGAGCTGTTTTTT
TRBD2,TRBJ2-5,TRBV18,.,CASSVTSGEETQYF,TGTGCCAGCTCGGTGACTAGCGGGGAAGAGACCCAGTACTTC
.,TRBJ1-1,TRBV15,.,CATSRLQGTEAFF,TGTGCCACCAGCAGACTTCAGGGGACTGAAGCTTTCTTT
.,TRBJ2-5,TRBV4-1,.,CASSPGGRQETQYF,TGCGCCAGCAGCCCAGGGGGGAGACAAGAGACCCAGTACTTC
.,TRBJ2-7,TRBV3-1/TRBV3-2,.,CASSRRGESPYEQYF,TGTGCCAGCAGCCGCAGGGGGGAATCACCCTACGAGCAGTACTTC
.,TRBJ1-5,TRBV20-1,.,CSASRGEARQPQHF,TGCAGTGCTAGTCGGGGGGAGGCTAGGCAGCCCCAGCATTTT
TRBD2,TRBJ2-1,TRBV6-4,.,CASSEERGAPNEQFF,TGTGCCAGCAGTGAGGAGCGGGGGGCACCCAATGAGCAGTTCTTC
.,TRBJ2-5,TRBV24-1,once,CATSGFRPETSRRIGGKETQYF,TGTGCCACCAGTGGTTTTCGTCCAGAGACTAGTCGACGGATTGGGGGAAAAGAGACCCAGTACTTC
TRBD2,TRBJ2-7,TRBV7-2,.,CASSSRLAGVSYEQYF,TGTGCCAGCAGCTCAAGACTAGCGGGGGTTTCCTACGAGCAGTACTTC